This TCR beta chain stems from a study of blood T cell repertoires in COVID-19. In the original workflow: Reference gene primer amplification gave nucleated cell count estimates. Sequenced by immunoSEQ multiplex PCR; TCRdb stores in-frame clones only, minus some. Clone size and the V and J calls come from that table; the DNA yielded D and trimming. The repertoire has hundreds of thousands of clones, roughly 87% of them found once; the top ten carry 2% to 2.5%. Germline values: CDR1 MDHEN, CDR2 SYDVKM. The ends were cut back, 10 bases at V and 6 bases at J, with 15 bases in the middle. There are 12 residues in the CDR3.

The sequencing input was peripheral blood. The sequence was collected from a woman aged 50 to 60 who had recovered from COVID-19. V is TRBV28 and J is TRBJ1-1, with a weak D call TRBD1 (5 bases). In DNA form, the CDR3 reads TGTGCCACCCCGGTCCTAGGGGCTGAAGCTTTCTTT. Translation gives CATPVLGAEAFF.